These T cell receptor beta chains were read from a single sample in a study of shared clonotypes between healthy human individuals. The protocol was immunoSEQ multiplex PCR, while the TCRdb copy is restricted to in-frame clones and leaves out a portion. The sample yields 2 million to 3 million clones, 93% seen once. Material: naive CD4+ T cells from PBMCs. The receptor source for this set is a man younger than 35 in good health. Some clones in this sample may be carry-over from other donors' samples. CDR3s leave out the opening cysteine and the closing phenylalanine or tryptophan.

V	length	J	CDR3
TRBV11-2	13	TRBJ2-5	AREAQRGRTGTQY
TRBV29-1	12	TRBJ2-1	SVATRLAYNEQF
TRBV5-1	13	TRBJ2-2	ASSLVALPTGELF
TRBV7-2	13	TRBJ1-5	ASRSDGYSNQPQH
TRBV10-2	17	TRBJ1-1	ASSEYRGKSLTRGSEAF
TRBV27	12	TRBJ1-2	ASSSGQPNYGYT
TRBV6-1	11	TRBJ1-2	ASIMGRNYGYT
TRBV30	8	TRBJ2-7	AWGIAEQY
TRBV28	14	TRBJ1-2	ASSLHQSGGTYGYT
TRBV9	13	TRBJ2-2	ASSVAGARAGELF
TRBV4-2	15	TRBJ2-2	ASSFTAGTGMGGELF
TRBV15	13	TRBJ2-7	ATRAGLDSSYEQY
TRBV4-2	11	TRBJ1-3	ASSRGSGNTIY
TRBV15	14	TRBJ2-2	ATSRGQVMNTGELF
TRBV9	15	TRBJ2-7	ASSVEGGPTGTYEQY
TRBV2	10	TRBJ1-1	ASSAGTLKAF
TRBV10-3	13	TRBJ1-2	AISGTGQALRGYT
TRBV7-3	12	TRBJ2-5	ASSSAGRIETQY
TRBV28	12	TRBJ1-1	ASSLGGQNTEAF
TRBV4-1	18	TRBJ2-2	ASSQRLPLVGGSHTGELF
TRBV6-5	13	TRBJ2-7	ASSPIAAGAYEQY
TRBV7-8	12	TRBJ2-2	ASSPDSSAGELF
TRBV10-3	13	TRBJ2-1	ATHPGTSGSNEQF
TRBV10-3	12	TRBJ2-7	AIRQGLEAYEQY
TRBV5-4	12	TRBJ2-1	ASHQGTKYSEQF
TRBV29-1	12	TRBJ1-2	SVEEGWDRGNYT
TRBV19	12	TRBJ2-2	ASNRGRFTGELF